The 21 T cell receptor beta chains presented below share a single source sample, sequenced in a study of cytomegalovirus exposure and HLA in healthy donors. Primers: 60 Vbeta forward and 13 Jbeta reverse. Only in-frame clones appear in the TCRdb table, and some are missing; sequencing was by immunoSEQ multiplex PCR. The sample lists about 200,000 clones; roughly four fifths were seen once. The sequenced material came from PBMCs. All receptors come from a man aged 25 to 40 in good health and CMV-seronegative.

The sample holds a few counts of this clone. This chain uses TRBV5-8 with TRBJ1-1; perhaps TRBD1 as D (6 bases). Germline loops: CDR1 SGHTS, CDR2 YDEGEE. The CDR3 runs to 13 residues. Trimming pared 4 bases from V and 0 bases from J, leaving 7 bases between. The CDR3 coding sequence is TGTGCCAGCAGCGGACAGATGAACACTGAAGCTTTCTTT. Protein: CASSGQMNTEAFF.

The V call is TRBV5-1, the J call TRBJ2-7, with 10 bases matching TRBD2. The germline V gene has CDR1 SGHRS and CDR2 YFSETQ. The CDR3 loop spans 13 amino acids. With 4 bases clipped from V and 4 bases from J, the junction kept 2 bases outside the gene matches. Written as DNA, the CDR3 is TGCGCCAGCAGCCTAGCGGGAGTTTACGAGCAGTACTTC. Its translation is CASSLAGVYEQYF. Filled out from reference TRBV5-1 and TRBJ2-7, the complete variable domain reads KAGVTQTPRYLIKTRGQQVTLSCSPISGHRSVSWYQQTPGQGLQFLFEYFSETQRNKGNFPGRFSGRQFSNSRSEMNVSTLELGDSALYLCASSLAGVYEQYFGPGTRLTVT.

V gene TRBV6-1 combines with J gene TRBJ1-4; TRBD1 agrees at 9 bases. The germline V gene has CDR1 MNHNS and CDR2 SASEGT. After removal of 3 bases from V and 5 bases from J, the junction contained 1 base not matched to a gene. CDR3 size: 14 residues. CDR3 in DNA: TGTGCCAGCAGTGAGGGACAGGGAAATGAAAAACTGTTTTTT. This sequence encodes CASSEGQGNEKLFF.

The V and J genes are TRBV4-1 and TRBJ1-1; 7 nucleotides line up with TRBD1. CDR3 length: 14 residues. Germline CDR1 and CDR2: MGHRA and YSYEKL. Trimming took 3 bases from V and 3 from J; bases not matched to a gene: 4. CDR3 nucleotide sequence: TGCGCCAGCAGCCAGCCTGACAGGGACACTGAAGCTTTCTTT. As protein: CASSQPDRDTEAFF.

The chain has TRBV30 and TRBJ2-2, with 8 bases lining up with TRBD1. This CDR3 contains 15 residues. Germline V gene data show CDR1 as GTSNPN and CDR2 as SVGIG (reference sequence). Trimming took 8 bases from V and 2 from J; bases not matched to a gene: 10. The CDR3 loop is CARTGGGTNTGELFF. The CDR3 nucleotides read TGTGCCCGCACAGGGGGTGGGACCAACACCGGGGAGCTGTTTTTT.

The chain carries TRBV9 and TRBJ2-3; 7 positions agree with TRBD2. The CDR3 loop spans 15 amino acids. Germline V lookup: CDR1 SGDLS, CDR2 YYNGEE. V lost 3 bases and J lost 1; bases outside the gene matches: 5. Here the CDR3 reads CASSAGGRGTDTQYF. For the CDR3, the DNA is TGTGCCAGCAGCGCGGGCGGGAGAGGCACAGATACGCAGTATTTT.

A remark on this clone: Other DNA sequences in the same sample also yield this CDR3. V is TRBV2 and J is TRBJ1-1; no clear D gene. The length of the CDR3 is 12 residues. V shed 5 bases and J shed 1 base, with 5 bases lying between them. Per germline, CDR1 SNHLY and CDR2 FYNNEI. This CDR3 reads CASSLSNTEAFF. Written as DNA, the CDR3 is TGTGCCAGCAGTCTTTCGAACACTGAAGCTTTCTTT.

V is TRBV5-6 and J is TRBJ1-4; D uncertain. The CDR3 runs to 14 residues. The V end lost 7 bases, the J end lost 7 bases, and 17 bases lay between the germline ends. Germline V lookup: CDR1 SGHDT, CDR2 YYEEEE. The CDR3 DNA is TGTGCCAGCGCCATAGGGCTGCGGGGTGAAAAACTGTTTTTT. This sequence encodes CASAIGLRGEKLFF.

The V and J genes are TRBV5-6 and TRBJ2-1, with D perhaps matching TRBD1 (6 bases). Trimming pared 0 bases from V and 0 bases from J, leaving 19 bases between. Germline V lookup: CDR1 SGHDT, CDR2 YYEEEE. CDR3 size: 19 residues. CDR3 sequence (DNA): TGTGCCAGCAGCTTGGCTCTCTTCTTGCAGGGGAGCTCCTACAATGAGCAGTTCTTC. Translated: CASSLALFLQGSSYNEQFF.

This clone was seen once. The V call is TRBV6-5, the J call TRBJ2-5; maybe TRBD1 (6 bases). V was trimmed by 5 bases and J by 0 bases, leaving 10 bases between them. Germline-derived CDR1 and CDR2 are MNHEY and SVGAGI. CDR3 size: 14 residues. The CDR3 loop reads CASSPRTDQETQYF. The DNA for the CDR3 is TGTGCCAGCAGTCCTAGGACAGACCAAGAGACCCAGTACTTC.

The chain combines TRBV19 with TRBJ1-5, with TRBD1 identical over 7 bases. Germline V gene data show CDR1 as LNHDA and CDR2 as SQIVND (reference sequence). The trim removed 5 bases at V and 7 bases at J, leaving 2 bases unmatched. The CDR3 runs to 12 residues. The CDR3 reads CASSLRGQPQHF. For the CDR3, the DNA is TGTGCCAGTAGTCTCAGGGGGCAGCCCCAGCATTTT.

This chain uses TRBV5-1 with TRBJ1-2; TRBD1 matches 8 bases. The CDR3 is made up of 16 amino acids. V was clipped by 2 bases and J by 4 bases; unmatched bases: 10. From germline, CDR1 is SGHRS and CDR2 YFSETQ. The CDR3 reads CASSLQDRGDVYGYTF. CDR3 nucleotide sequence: TGCGCCAGCAGCTTACAAGACAGGGGCGACGTCTATGGCTACACCTTC.

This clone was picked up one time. The CDR3 region is CASSQQGPMNTEAFF. Written as DNA, the CDR3 is TGTGCCAGTAGTCAACAGGGGCCTATGAACACTGAAGCTTTCTTT. The chain carries TRBV19 and TRBJ1-1, with 7 positions matching TRBD1. Germline V gene sequence: CDR1 LNHDA, CDR2 SQIVND (reference sequence). With 5 bases clipped from V and 0 bases from J, the junction kept 6 bases outside the gene matches. The CDR3 extends over 15 amino acids.

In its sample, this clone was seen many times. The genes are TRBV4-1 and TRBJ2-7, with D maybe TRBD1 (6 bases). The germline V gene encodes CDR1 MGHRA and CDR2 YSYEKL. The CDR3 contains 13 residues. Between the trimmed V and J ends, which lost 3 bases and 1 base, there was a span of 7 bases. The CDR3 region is CASSQTGSYEQYF. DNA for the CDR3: TGCGCCAGCAGCCAGACAGGATCCTACGAGCAGTACTTC.

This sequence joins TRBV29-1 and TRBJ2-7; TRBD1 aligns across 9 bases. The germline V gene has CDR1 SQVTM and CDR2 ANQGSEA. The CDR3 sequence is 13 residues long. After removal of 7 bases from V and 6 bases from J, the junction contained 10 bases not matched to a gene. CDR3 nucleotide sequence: TGCAGCGCTCTACCGGGACAGGGAGGCGAGCAGTACTTC. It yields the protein CSALPGQGGEQYF.

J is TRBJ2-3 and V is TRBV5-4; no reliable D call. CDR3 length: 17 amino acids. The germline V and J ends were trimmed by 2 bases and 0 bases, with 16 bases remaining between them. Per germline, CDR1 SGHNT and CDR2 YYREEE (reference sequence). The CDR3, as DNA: TGTGCCAGCAGCTTCATACGATCTACCGCTAGCACAGATACGCAGTATTTT. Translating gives CASSFIRSTASTDTQYF.

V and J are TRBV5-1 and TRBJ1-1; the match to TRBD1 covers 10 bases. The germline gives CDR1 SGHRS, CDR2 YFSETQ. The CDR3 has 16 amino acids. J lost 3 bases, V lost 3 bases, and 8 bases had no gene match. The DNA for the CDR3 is TGCGCCAGCAGCTGGGGGACAGGGGATTCCCACACTGAAGCTTTCTTT. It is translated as CASSWGTGDSHTEAFF.

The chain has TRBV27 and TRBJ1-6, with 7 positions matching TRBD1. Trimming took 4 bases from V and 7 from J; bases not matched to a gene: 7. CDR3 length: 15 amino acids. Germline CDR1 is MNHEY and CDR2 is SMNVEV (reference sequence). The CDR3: CASSSGQLNNSPLHF. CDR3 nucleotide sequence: TGTGCCAGCAGTTCGGGACAGTTGAACAATTCACCCCTCCACTTT.

CDR3 residues: CASSSGPGLEAQETQYF. The CDR3 DNA reads as TGTGCCAGCAGTTCAGGGCCCGGCCTAGAGGCCCAAGAGACCCAGTACTTC. V gene TRBV27 combines with J gene TRBJ2-5, with D maybe TRBD1 (5 bases). Germline CDR1 MNHEY, CDR2 SMNVEV (reference sequence). V dropped 4 bases and J dropped 1 base, with 19 bases sitting between them. There are 17 residues in the CDR3.

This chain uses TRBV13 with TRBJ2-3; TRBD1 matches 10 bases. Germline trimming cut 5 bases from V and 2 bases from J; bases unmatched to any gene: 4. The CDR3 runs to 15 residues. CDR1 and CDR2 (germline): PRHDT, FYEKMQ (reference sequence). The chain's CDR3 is CASSRDRGLTDTQYF. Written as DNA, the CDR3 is TGTGCCAGCAGCAGGGACAGGGGACTCACAGATACGCAGTATTTT.

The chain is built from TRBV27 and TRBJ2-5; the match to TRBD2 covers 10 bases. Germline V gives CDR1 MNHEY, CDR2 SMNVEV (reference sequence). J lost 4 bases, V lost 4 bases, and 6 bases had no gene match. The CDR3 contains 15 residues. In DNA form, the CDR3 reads TGTGCCAGCAGTTCCACAGCTAGCGGGGGAGAGACCCAGTACTTC. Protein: CASSSTASGGETQYF.